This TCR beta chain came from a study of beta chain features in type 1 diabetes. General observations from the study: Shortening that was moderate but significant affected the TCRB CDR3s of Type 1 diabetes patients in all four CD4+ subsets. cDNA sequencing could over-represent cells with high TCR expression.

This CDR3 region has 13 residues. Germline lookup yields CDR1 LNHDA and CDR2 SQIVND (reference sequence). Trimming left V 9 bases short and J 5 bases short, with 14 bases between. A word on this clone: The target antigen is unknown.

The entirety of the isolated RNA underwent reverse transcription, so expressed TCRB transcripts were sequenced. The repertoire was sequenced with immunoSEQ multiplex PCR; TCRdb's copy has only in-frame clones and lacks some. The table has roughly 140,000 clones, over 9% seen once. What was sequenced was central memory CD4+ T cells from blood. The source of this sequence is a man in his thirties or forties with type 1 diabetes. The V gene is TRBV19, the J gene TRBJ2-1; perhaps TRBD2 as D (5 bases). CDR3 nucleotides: TGTGCCAGCCCAGAGGGAGATCACAATGAGCAGTTCTTC. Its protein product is CASPEGDHNEQFF. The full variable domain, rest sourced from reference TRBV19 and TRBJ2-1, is DGGITQSPKYLFRKEGQNVTLSCEQNLNHDAMYWYRQDPGQGLRLIYYSQIVNDFQKGDIAEGYSVSREKKESFPLTVTSAQKNPTAFYLCASPEGDHNEQFFGPGTRLTVL.